The TCR beta chain under discussion was sequenced for a study of radiotherapy plus CTLA-4 blockade in lung cancer. Study-wide results and limits: TCR clones from tumors expanded in blood after radiotherapy plus ipilimumab.

The CDR3 covers 17 residues. Trimming took 0 bases from V and 5 from J; bases not matched to a gene: 6. Germline lookup yields CDR1 LGHNA and CDR2 YNFKEQ. TCRdb's table, derived via immunoSEQ multiplex PCR, lists solely in-frame clones and lacks some. Counted here are 80,000 to 100,000 clones, approximately 78% occurring once; the ten biggest clones make up 3.4%. To note about this clone: Its specificity is not known.

This TCR came from a human donor with non-small cell lung cancer who had a partial response to radiotherapy plus ipilimumab. The chain carries TRBV4-2 and TRBJ2-3; TRBD2 matches at 12 bases. This specimen was peripheral blood, taken from a patient treated with radiotherapy plus ipilimumab. DNA of the CDR3: TGTGCCAGCAGCCAAGATGGGCTAGCGGGAGGGCAAGATACGCAGTATTTT. Protein: CASSQDGLAGGQDTQYF.